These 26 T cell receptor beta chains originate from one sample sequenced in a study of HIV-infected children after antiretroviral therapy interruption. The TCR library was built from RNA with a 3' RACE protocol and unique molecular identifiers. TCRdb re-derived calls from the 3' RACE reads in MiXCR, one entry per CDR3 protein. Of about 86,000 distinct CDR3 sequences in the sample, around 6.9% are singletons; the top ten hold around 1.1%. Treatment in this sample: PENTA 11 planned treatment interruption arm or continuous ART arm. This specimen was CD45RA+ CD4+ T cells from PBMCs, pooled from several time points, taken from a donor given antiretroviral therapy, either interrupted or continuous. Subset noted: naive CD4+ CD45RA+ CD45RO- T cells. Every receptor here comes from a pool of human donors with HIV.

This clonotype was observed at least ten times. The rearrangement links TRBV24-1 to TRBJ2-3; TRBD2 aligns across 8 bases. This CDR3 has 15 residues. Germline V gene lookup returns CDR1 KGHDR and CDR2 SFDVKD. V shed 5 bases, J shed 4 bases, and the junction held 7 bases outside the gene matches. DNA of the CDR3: TGTGCCACCAGTGGTGTAGCGGGGAAACCAGATACGCAGTATTTT. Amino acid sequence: CATSGVAGKPDTQYF.

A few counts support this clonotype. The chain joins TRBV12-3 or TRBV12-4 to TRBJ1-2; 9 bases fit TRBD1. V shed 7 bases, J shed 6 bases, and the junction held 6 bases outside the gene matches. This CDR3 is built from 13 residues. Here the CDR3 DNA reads TGTGCCAGCACCAGGACAGGGGATCATGGCTACACCTTC. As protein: CASTRTGDHGYTF.

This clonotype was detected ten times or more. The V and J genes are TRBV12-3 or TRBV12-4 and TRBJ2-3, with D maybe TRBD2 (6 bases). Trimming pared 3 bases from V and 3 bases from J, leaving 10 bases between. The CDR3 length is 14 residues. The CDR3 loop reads CASSFRGRTDTQYF. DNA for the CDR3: TGTGCCAGCAGTTTCCGGGGGAGGACAGATACGCAGTATTTT.

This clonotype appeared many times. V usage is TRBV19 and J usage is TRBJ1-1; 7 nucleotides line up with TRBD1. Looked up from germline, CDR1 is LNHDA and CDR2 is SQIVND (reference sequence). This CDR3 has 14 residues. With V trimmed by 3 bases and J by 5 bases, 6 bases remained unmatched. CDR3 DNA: TGTGCCAGTAGTATTGACAGGGTGACGACTGAAGCTTTCTTT. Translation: CASSIDRVTTEAFF.

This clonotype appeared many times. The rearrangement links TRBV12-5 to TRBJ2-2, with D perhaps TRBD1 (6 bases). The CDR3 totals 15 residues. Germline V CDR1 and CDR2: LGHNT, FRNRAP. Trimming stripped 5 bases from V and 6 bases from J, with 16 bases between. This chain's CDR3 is CASGEPAGASGELFF. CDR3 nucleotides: TGTGCTAGTGGTGAACCAGCAGGGGCTTCCGGGGAGCTGTTTTTT.

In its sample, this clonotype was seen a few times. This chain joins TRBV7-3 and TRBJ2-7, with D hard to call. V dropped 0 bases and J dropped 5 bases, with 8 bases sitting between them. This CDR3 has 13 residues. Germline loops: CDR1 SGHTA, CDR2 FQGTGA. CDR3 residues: CASSLTGIHEQYF. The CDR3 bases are TGTGCCAGCAGCTTAACAGGGATACACGAGCAGTACTTC.

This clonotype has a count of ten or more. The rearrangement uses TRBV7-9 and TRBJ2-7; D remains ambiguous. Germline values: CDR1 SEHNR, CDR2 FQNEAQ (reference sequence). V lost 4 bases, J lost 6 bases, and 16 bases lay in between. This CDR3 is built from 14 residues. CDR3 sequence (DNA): TGTGCCAGCAGCTCAGGTGTCAAAATCCTCGAGCAGTACTTC. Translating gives CASSSGVKILEQYF.

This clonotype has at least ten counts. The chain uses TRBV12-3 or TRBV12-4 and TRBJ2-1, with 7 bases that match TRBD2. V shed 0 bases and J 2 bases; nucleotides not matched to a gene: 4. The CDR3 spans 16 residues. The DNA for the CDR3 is TGTGCCAGCAGTTTAGCGCTAGCGGAACCCTACAATGAGCAGTTCTTC. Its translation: CASSLALAEPYNEQFF.

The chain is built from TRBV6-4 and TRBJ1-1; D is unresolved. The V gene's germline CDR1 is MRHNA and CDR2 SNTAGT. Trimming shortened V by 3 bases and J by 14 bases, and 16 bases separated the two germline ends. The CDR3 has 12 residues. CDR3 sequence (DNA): TGTGCCAGCAGTGATTTGGGGAAAGAAGTCTTCTTT. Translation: CASSDLGKEVFF.

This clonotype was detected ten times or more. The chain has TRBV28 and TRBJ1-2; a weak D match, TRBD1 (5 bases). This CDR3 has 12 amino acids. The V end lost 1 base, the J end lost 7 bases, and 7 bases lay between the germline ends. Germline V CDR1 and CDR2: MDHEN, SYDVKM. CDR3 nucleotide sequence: TGTGCCAGCAGTTTATCAGGGTTTGGCTACACCTTC. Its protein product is CASSLSGFGYTF.

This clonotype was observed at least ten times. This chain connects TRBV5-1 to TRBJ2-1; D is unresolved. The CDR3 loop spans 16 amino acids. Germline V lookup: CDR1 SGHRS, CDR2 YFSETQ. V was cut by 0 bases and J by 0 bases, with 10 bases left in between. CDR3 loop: CASSLAPQASYNEQFF. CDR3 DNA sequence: TGCGCCAGCAGCTTGGCGCCCCAAGCCTCCTACAATGAGCAGTTCTTC.

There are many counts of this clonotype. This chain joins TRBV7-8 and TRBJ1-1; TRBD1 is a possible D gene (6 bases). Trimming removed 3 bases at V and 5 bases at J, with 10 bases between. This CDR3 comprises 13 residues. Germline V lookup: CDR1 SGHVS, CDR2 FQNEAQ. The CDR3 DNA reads TGTGCCAGCAGCTTTAAACAGGGAACTGAAGCTTTCTTT. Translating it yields CASSFKQGTEAFF. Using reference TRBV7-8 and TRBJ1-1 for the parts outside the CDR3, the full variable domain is GAGVSQSPRYKVAKRGQDVALRCDPISGHVSLFWYQQALGQGPEFLTYFQNEAQLDKSGLPSDRFFAERPEGSVSTLKIQRTQQEDSAVYLCASSFKQGTEAFFGQGTRLTVV.

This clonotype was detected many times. The CDR3 sequence: CASSRTGETGELFF. The CDR3 DNA reads as TGTGCCAGCAGCAGGACAGGGGAAACCGGGGAGCTGTTTTTT. The chain joins TRBV5-6 to TRBJ2-2; 9 nucleotides agree with TRBD1. Losses at the gene ends were 4 bases for V and 5 bases for J; bases not matched to a gene: 3. The CDR3 covers 14 residues. The germline V gene has CDR1 SGHDT and CDR2 YYEEEE.

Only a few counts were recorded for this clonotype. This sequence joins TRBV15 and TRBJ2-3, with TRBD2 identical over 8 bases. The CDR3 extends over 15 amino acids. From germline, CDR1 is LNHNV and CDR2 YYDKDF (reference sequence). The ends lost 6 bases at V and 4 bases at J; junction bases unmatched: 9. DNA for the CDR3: TGTGCCACCAGGGCCGTTCGGACTAGCTCAGATACGCAGTATTTT. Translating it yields CATRAVRTSSDTQYF.

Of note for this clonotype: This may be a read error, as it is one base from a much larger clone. This chain's CDR3 is CASTRRVADYNEQFF. The CDR3 DNA follows: TGTGCCAGTACCCGAAGGGTCGCAGACTACAATGAGCAGTTCTTC. The chain combines TRBV19 with TRBJ2-1; D unresolved. Germline V CDR1 and CDR2: LNHDA, SQIVND (reference sequence). The germline V and J ends were trimmed by 7 bases and 3 bases, with 16 bases remaining between them. The CDR3 runs to 15 residues.

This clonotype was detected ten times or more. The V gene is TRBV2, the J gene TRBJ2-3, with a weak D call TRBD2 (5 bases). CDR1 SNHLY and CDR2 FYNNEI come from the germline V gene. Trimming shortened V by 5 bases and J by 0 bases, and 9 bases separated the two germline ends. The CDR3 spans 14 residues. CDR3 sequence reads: CASSPGISTDTQYF. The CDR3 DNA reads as TGTGCCAGCAGTCCGGGAATCAGCACAGATACGCAGTATTTT.

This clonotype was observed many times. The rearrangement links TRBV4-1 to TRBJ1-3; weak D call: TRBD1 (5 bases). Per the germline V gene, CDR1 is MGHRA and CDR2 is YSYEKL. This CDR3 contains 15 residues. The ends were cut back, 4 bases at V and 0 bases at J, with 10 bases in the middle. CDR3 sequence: CASSLRQLSGNTIYF. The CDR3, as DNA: TGCGCCAGCAGCCTCCGACAGCTCTCTGGAAACACCATATATTTT.

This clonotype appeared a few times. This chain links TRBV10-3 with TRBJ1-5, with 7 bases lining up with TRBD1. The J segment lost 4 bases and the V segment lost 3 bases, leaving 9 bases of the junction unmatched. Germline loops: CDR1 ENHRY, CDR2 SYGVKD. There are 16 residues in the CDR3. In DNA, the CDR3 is TGTGCCATCAGTGAAGGGGGCGCCGGGGGTAATCAGCCCCAGCATTTT. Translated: CAISEGGAGGNQPQHF.

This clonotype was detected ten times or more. CDR3 loop: CASSPLAGALGETQYF. CDR3 nucleotides: TGCGCCAGCAGCCCACTAGCGGGGGCCCTGGGTGAGACCCAGTACTTC. The V call is TRBV4-1, the J call TRBJ2-5; 11 nucleotides align to TRBD2. The germline V gene encodes CDR1 MGHRA and CDR2 YSYEKL. The V segment lost 4 bases and the J segment 5 bases; nucleotides outside the gene matches: 9. The CDR3 sequence is 16 residues long.

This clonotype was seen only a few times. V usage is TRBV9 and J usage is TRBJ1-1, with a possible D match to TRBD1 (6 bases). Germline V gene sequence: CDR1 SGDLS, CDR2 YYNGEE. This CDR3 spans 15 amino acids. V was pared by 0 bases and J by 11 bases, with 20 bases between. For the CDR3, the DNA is TGTGCCAGCAGCGTAGTTGGGGGGGGCGGCGAAGAGGCTTTCTTT. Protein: CASSVVGGGGEEAFF.

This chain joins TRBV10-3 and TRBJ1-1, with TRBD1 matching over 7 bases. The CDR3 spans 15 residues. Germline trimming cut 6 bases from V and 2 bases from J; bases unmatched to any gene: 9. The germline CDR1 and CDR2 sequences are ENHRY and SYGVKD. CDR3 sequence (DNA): TGTGCCATCAGCGGACAGGCCCATCCTAACACTGAAGCTTTCTTT. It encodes CAISGQAHPNTEAFF.

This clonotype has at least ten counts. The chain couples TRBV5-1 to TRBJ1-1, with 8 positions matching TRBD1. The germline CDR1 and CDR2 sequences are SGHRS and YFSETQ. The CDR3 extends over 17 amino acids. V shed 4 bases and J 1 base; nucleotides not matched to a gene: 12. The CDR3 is CASSLDRGTVTNTEAFF. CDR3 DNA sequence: TGCGCCAGCAGCCTCGACAGGGGCACTGTGACGAACACTGAAGCTTTCTTT. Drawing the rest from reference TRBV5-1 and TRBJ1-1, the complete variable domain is KAGVTQTPRYLIKTRGQQVTLSCSPISGHRSVSWYQQTPGQGLQFLFEYFSETQRNKGNFPGRFSGRQFSNSRSEMNVSTLELGDSALYLCASSLDRGTVTNTEAFFGQGTRLTVV.

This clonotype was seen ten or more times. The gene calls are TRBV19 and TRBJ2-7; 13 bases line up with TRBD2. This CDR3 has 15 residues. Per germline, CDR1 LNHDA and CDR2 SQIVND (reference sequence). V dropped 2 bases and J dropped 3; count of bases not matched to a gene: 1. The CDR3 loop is CASSIRTSGGYEQYF. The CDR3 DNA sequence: TGTGCCAGTAGTATAAGGACTAGCGGGGGCTACGAGCAGTACTTC. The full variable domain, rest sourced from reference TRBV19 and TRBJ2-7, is DGGITQSPKYLFRKEGQNVTLSCEQNLNHDAMYWYRQDPGQGLRLIYYSQIVNDFQKGDIAEGYSVSREKKESFPLTVTSAQKNPTAFYLCASSIRTSGGYEQYFGPGTRLTVT.

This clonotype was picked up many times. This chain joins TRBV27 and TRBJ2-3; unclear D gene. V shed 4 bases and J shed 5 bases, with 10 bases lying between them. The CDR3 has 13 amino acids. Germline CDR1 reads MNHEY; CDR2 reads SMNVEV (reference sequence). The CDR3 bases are TGTGCCAGCAGTTCACAAGACCGAGATACGCAGTATTTT. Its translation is CASSSQDRDTQYF.

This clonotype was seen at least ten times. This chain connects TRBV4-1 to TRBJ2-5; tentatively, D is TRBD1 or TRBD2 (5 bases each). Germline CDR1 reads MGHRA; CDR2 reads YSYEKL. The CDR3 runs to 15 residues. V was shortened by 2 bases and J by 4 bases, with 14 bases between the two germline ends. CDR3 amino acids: CASSQLNRDGETQYF. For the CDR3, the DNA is TGCGCCAGCAGCCAACTAAACCGGGACGGAGAGACCCAGTACTTC.

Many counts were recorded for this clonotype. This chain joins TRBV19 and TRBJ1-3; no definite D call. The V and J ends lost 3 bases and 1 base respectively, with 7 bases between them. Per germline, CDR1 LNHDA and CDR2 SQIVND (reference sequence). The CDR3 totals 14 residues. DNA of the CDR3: TGTGCCAGTAGTATGCGGGAGTCTGGAAACACCATATATTTT. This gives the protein CASSMRESGNTIYF.